One sample yielded the 3 T cell receptor beta chains listed below, sequenced in a study of blood T cell repertoires in COVID-19. Some clones are missing from TCRdb's copy, which holds only in-frame ones; the method was immunoSEQ multiplex PCR. The sample has more than 300,000 clones, 85% to 90% seen once; the top ten hold around 7.9%. The sample comprised peripheral blood. These receptors were collected from a woman between 70 and 85 years old with COVID-19, enrolled during active disease.

V usage is TRBV9 and J usage is TRBJ2-1; 7 bases map to TRBD2. CDR1 SGDLS and CDR2 YYNGEE come from the germline V gene. V was pared by 3 bases and J by 8 bases, with 11 bases of the junction left unmatched. This CDR3 has 15 amino acids. The CDR3 nucleotides are TGTGCCAGCAGCGGACGTTGGGGGGGAGACTATGAGCAGTTCTTC. Translation: CASSGRWGGDYEQFF.

The chain recombines TRBV14 with TRBJ1-1; TRBD1 matches 10 bases. Germline-derived CDR1 and CDR2 are SGHDN and FVKESK. The CDR3 covers 14 residues. V was pared by 3 bases and J by 5 bases, with 3 bases of the junction left unmatched. The CDR3 here is CASSQTGGATEAFF. The CDR3 DNA follows: TGTGCCAGCAGCCAGACAGGGGGCGCGACTGAAGCTTTCTTT. Using reference TRBV14 and TRBJ1-1 for the parts outside the CDR3, the full variable domain is EAGVTQFPSHSVIEKGQTVTLRCDPISGHDNLYWYRRVMGKEIKFLLHFVKESKQDESGMPNNRFLAERTGGTYSTLKVQPAELEDSGVYFCASSQTGGATEAFFGQGTRLTVV.

A remark on this clone: Other DNA sequences within the sample encode an identical CDR3. CDR3 in DNA: TGTGCCAGCAGTCCCACGGGATACACTGAAGCTTTCTTT. This gives the protein CASSPTGYTEAFF. The V and J genes are TRBV12-3 or TRBV12-4 and TRBJ1-1, with D unresolved. This CDR3 contains 13 residues. Trimming cost V 5 bases and J 3 bases, with 10 bases left between them.